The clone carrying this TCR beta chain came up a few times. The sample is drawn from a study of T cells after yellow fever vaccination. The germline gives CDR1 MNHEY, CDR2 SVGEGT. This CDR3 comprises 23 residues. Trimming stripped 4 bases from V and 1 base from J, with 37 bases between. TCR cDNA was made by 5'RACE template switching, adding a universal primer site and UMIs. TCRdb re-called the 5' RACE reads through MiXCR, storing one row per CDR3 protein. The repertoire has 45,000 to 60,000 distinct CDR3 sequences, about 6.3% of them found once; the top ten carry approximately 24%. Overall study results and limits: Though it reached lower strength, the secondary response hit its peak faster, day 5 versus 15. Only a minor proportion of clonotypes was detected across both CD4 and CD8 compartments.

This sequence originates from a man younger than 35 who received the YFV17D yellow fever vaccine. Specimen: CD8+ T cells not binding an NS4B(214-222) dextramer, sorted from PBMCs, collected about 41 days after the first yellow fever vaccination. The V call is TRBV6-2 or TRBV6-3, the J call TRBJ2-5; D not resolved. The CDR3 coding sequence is TGTGCCAGCAGTTCCGCATTGTCGGTTTCTGAGCTCGCGAAAGGATCCGGCCAAGAGACCCAGTACTTC. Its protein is CASSSALSVSELAKGSGQETQYF.